The next 15 T cell receptor beta chains were all read from a single sample in a study of a mutant IDH1 vaccine in newly diagnosed glioma (dated by TCRdb to the early 2020s). This specimen's time point label, per the study, means: baseline, week 1 (first vaccination visit). This specimen's treatment or condition label, per the study, means: pre-vaccination baseline after standard-of-care therapy. The library was made by the immunoSEQ multiplex PCR assay. TCRdb obtained this table from immuneACCESS and retained in-frame rearrangements with V and J assigned. These tables miss some clones; where compared with another copy, unresolved V genes account for less than half of the shortfall, and the remainder is unexplained. The sample data list about 66,000 clones, and 65% to 90% of these were observed just once. Jointly, the top ten make up around 2.9% of the sample. Sequenced material: PBMCs, taken from a glioma patient treated with radiotherapy, temozolomide or both. Receptor source: a man aged 25 to 40 with glioma.

The CDR3 DNA sequence: TGTGCCACCAGCAGAATCCGACTAGCCTCAGATACGCAGTATTTT. Translation: CATSRIRLASDTQYF. The chain couples TRBV15 to TRBJ2-3; 7 bases are a match to TRBD2. From germline, CDR1 is LNHNV and CDR2 YYDKDF (reference sequence). Trimming at V came to 2 bases and at J to 4 bases, leaving 6 bases not matched to a gene. The CDR3 runs 15 residues.

The rearrangement links TRBV9 to TRBJ2-7, with 7 positions matching TRBD2. The CDR3 contains 15 residues. Germline V gene lookup returns CDR1 SGDLS and CDR2 YYNGEE. V shed 4 bases, J shed 0 bases, and the junction held 7 bases outside the gene matches. CDR3 sequence (DNA): TGTGCCAGCAGCCCTGGGAGGGGTTCCTCCTACGAGCAGTACTTC. It is translated as CASSPGRGSSYEQYF.

J is TRBJ2-5 and V is TRBV6-5, with D possibly being TRBD2 (7 bases). The J call may not be correct, given that the DNA end is closer to TRBJ2-7. Per germline, CDR1 MNHEY and CDR2 SVGAGI. The CDR3 is made up of 14 amino acids. This CDR3 is CASKRNGGLNEQYF. CDR3 DNA sequence: TGTGCCAGCAAAAGAAACGGGGGGCTCAACGAGCAGTACTTC.

The chain carries TRBV19 and TRBJ2-3; 8 bases are a match to TRBD2. The V segment lost 5 bases and the J segment 1 base; nucleotides outside the gene matches: 8. Looked up from germline, CDR1 is LNHDA and CDR2 is SQIVND (reference sequence). This CDR3 comprises 16 residues. The CDR3 reads CASSDRGLVGTDTQYF. DNA for the CDR3: TGTGCCAGTAGTGATCGGGGACTAGTGGGCACAGATACGCAGTATTTT.

J is TRBJ2-2 and V is TRBV7-9, with a tentative D call TRBD1 (6 bases). Trimming left V 5 bases short and J 1 base short, with 14 bases between. Germline CDR1 is SEHNR and CDR2 is FQNEAQ (reference sequence). This CDR3 is 16 amino acids long. The CDR3 loop is CASSPNQGRNTGELFF. The DNA of the CDR3 is TGTGCCAGCAGCCCAAATCAGGGGCGGAACACCGGGGAGCTGTTTTTT. The full variable domain, in which reference TRBV7-9 and TRBJ2-2 provide the parts outside the CDR3, is DTGVSQNPRHKITKRGQNVTFRCDPISEHNRLYWYRQTLGQGPEFLTYFQNEAQLEKSRLLSDRFSAERPKGSFSTLEIQRTEQGDSAMYLCASSPNQGRNTGELFFGEGSRLTVL.

The chain joins TRBV10-3 to TRBJ2-7; D may be TRBD1 (6 bases). CDR1 and CDR2 (germline): ENHRY, SYGVKD. Trimming pared 6 bases from V and 2 bases from J, leaving 11 bases between. The CDR3 contains 13 residues. CDR3 nucleotides: TGTGCCATCAGGACAGGAGGACCCTACGAGCAGTACTTC. Protein product: CAIRTGGPYEQYF.

The rearrangement uses TRBV4-1 and TRBJ2-3, with 9 bases aligning to TRBD2. Germline V lookup: CDR1 MGHRA, CDR2 YSYEKL. The CDR3 runs 15 residues. With 1 base clipped from V and 4 bases from J, the junction kept 3 bases outside the gene matches. The CDR3 DNA is TGCGCCAGCAGCCAAGCAGGACTAGCGCCAGATACGCAGTATTTT. Protein sequence: CASSQAGLAPDTQYF.

V usage is TRBV5-1 and J usage is TRBJ2-5; 9 positions match TRBD2. The CDR3 spans 16 residues. V lost 0 bases and J lost 5; bases outside the gene matches: 8. Germline CDR1 reads SGHRS; CDR2 reads YFSETQ. The CDR3: CASSLAVAGVRETQYF. CDR3 bases: TGCGCCAGCAGCTTGGCTGTAGCGGGAGTCCGGGAGACCCAGTACTTC.

The chain has TRBV9 and TRBJ2-7, with 7 bases that match TRBD2. CDR3 length: 15 amino acids. V was clipped by 1 base and J by 1 base; unmatched bases: 5. Per the germline V gene, CDR1 is SGDLS and CDR2 is YYNGEE. CDR3 sequence reads: CASSVRGELSYEQYF. CDR3 DNA sequence: TGTGCCAGCAGCGTACGGGGGGAGCTTTCCTACGAGCAGTACTTC. Combining the CDR3 with reference TRBV9 and TRBJ2-7 gives the whole variable domain DSGVTQTPKHLITATGQRVTLRCSPRSGDLSVYWYQQSLDQGLQFLIQYYNGEERAKGNILERFSAQQFPDLHSELNLSSLELGDSALYFCASSVRGELSYEQYFGPGTRLTVT.

The rearrangement uses TRBV5-3 and TRBJ2-2, with a weak D call TRBD1 (5 bases). TRBV5-3 belongs to the ORF category, with a function that is uncertain. V shed 0 bases and J shed 1 base, with 10 bases lying between them. The length of the CDR3 is 16 residues. The CDR3: CARSLEGQGNTGELFF. CDR3 DNA sequence: TGTGCCAGAAGCTTGGAAGGGCAGGGGAACACCGGGGAGCTGTTTTTT.

The rearrangement joins TRBV6-6 to TRBJ2-1, with 12 bases that match TRBD2. Unmatched junction bases numbered 7, after V lost 6 bases and J lost 7 bases. This CDR3 contains 15 residues. Germline V gene data show CDR1 as MNHNY and CDR2 as SVGAGI (reference sequence). CDR3 sequence: CASRPLAGGRNEQFF. CDR3 sequence (DNA): TGTGCCAGCAGGCCTCTAGCGGGGGGGCGGAATGAGCAGTTCTTC.

This chain uses TRBV30 with TRBJ1-2; D ambiguous. V was cut by 5 bases and J by 3 bases, with 7 bases left in between. The CDR3 is 11 residues long. CDR1 and CDR2 (germline): GTSNPN, SVGIG (reference sequence). The CDR3: CAWSADYGYTF. In DNA, the CDR3 is TGTGCCTGGTCCGCGGACTATGGCTACACCTTC.

This clone was seen just once. The V gene is TRBV19, the J gene TRBJ2-7, with D perhaps being TRBD1 or TRBD2 (6 bases each). The length of the CDR3 is 16 residues. Deletions cut 3 bases from V and 1 base from J, with 16 bases between. Per germline, CDR1 LNHDA and CDR2 SQIVND (reference sequence). The CDR3 nucleotides read TGTGCCAGTAGTATCACAGGTCGGGGGCTATCCTACGAGCAGTACTTC. Amino acid sequence: CASSITGRGLSYEQYF.

The chain carries TRBV6-5 and TRBJ2-7; the D gene is possibly TRBD1 (6 bases). Trimming pared 10 bases from V and 1 base from J, leaving 17 bases between. The CDR3 length is 14 residues. Germline lookup yields CDR1 MNHEY and CDR2 SVGAGI. CDR3 in DNA: TGTGCCACCCGCGGAACAGGGATGTCCTACGAGCAGTACTTC. It translates to CATRGTGMSYEQYF.

This sequence joins TRBV19 and TRBJ2-3, with 7 bases aligning to TRBD1. Germline lookup yields CDR1 LNHDA and CDR2 SQIVND (reference sequence). The CDR3 contains 13 residues. Trimming cost V 5 bases and J 1 base; bases outside gene matches: 0. As DNA, the CDR3 is TGTGCCAGTAGTGACAGGGGCACAGATACGCAGTATTTT. This codes for CASSDRGTDTQYF.